Each of the 8 T cell receptor beta chains below was sequenced from the same sample in a study of blood T cell repertoires in COVID-19. Sequenced by immunoSEQ multiplex PCR; TCRdb stores in-frame clones only, minus some. Of fewer than 70,000 clones in the sample, around 85% were seen once. Sequences were obtained from peripheral blood. The receptors stem from a man in his fifties or sixties with acute or convalescent COVID-19.

The count of this clone is one. The chain is built from TRBV27 and TRBJ2-1; 7 nucleotides align to TRBD1. Germline trimming cut 6 bases from V and 5 bases from J; bases unmatched to any gene: 10. There are 15 residues in the CDR3. Germline V lookup: CDR1 MNHEY, CDR2 SMNVEV (reference sequence). CDR3 protein: CASRRGQGRNNEQFF. The CDR3 DNA reads TGTGCCAGCAGAAGGGGGCAGGGACGGAACAATGAGCAGTTCTTC.

This clone was seen a single time. V and J are TRBV7-2 and TRBJ2-1; 11 bases match TRBD2. Germline V CDR1 and CDR2: SGHTA, FQGNSA. The CDR3 is made up of 17 amino acids. V dropped 2 bases and J dropped 2; count of bases not matched to a gene: 5. CDR3 bases: TGTGCCAGCAGCTTATACGTAGCGGGGGGGCCCTACAATGAGCAGTTCTTC. Its translation is CASSLYVAGGPYNEQFF.

CDR3 nucleotide sequence: TGCGCCAGCAGCACCCCGACACGGAACACTGAAGCTTTCTTT. It is translated as CASSTPTRNTEAFF. The chain recombines TRBV5-1 with TRBJ1-1; D gene uncertain. Trimming shortened V by 4 bases and J by 1 base, and 11 bases separated the two germline ends. From germline, CDR1 is SGHRS and CDR2 YFSETQ. This CDR3 contains 14 residues.

The chain carries TRBV10-2 and TRBJ2-5; 8 bases are a match to TRBD2. Germline trimming cut 0 bases from V and 3 bases from J; bases unmatched to any gene: 3. The CDR3 extends over 15 amino acids. Germline loops: CDR1 WSHSY, CDR2 SAAADI. CDR3: CASSESAGGKETQYF. The CDR3, as DNA: TGCGCCAGCAGTGAGTCTGCGGGGGGCAAAGAGACCCAGTACTTC.

This chain joins TRBV5-1 and TRBJ2-5; 7 bases fit TRBD1. Trimming cost V 3 bases and J 5 bases; bases outside gene matches: 10. The CDR3 sequence is 15 residues long. The germline gives CDR1 SGHRS, CDR2 YFSETQ. CDR3 in amino acids: CASSSFRDRDETQYF. In DNA form, the CDR3 reads TGCGCCAGCAGCTCTTTCCGTGACAGGGACGAGACCCAGTACTTC.

The chain joins TRBV4-1 to TRBJ2-5; 9 bases are a match to TRBD2. The V gene end was trimmed by 1 base and the J gene end by 3 bases; junction bases not matched to a gene: 12. Germline V gene lookup returns CDR1 MGHRA and CDR2 YSYEKL. CDR3 size: 18 residues. The CDR3 DNA reads TGCGCCAGCAGCCAAGCTTACGCGAGCGGGGGGTCGAAAGAGACCCAGTACTTC. Its protein product is CASSQAYASGGSKETQYF.

The chain recombines TRBV6-5 with TRBJ2-3, with D tentatively TRBD2 (7 bases). The V gene lost 8 bases and the J gene lost 4 bases, with 16 bases spanning the gap. The CDR3 spans 14 residues. CDR1 MNHEY and CDR2 SVGAGI come from the germline V gene. CDR3 in DNA: TGTGCCAGCCAAGGGGGGGGAAGTCCAGATACGCAGTATTTT. Protein product: CASQGGGSPDTQYF.

The V call is TRBV6-6, the J call TRBJ2-5; 10 bases are a match to TRBD2. The germline CDR1 and CDR2 sequences are MNHNY and SVGAGI (reference sequence). The length of the CDR3 is 16 residues. V was pared by 4 bases and J by 5 bases, with 10 bases of the junction left unmatched. The CDR3 sequence: CASSSSQRGGRETQYF. The CDR3 DNA reads as TGTGCCAGCAGTTCTTCACAGCGGGGGGGCCGCGAGACCCAGTACTTC.